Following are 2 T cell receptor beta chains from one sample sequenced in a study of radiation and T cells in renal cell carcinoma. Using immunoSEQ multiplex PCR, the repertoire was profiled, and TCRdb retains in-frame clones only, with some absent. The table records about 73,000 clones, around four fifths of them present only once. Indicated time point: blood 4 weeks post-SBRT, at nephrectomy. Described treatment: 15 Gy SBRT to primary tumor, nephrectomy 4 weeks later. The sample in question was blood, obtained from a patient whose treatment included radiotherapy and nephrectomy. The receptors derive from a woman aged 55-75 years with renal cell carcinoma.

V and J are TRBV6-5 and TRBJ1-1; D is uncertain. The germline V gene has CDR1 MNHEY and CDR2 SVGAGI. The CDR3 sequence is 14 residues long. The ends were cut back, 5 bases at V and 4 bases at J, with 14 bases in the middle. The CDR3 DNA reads TGTGCCAGCAGTGAATCGGGGTTCGGCACTGAAGCTTTCTTT. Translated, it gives CASSESGFGTEAFF.

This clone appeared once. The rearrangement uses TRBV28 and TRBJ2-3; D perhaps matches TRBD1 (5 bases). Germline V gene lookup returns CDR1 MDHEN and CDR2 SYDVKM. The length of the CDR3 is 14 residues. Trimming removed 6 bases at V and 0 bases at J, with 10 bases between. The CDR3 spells CASSSGPSTDTQYF. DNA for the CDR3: TGTGCCAGCAGCTCAGGGCCTAGCACAGATACGCAGTATTTT.